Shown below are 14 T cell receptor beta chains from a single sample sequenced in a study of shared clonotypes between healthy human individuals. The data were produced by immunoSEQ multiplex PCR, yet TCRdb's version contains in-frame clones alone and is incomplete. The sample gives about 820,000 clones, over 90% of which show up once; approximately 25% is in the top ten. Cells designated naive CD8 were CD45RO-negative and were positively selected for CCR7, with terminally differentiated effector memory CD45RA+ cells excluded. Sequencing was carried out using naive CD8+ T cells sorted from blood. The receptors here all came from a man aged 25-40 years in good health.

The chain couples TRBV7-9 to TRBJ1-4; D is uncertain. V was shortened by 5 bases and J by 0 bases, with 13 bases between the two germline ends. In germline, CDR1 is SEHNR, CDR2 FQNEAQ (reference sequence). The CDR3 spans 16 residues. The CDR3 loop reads CASSPGTVATNEKLFF. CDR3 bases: TGTGCCAGCAGCCCGGGCACGGTTGCAACTAATGAAAAACTGTTTTTT.

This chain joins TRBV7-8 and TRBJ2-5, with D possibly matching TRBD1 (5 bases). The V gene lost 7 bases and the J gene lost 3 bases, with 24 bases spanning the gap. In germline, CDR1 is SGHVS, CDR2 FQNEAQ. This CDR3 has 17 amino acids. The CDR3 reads CASTTQGWAEEKETQYF. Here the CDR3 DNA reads TGTGCCAGCACCACTCAGGGATGGGCGGAAGAAAAAGAGACCCAGTACTTC.

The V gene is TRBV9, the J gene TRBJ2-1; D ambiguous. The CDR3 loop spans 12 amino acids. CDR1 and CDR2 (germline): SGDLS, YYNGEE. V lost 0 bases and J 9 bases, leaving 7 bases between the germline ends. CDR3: CASSVGLSEQFF. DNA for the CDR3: TGTGCCAGCAGCGTAGGGTTAAGTGAGCAGTTCTTC.

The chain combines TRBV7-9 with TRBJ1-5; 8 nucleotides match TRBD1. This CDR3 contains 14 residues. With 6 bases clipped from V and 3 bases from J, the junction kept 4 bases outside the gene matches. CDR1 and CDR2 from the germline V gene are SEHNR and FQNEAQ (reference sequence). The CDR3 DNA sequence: TGTGCCAGCAGTCGACAGGGGTACAATCAGCCCCAGCATTTT. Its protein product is CASSRQGYNQPQHF.

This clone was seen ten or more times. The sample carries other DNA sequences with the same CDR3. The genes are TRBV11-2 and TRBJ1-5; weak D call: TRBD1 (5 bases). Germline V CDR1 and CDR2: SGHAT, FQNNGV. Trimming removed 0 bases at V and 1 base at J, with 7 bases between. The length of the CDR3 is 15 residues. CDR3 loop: CASSLDSGSNQPQHF. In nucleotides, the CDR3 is TGTGCCAGCAGCTTAGATTCAGGGAGCAATCAGCCCCAGCATTTT. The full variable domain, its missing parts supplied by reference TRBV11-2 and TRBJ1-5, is EAGVAQSPRYKIIEKRQSVAFWCNPISGHATLYWYQQILGQGPKLLIQFQNNGVVDDSQLPKDRFSAERLKGVDSTLKIQPAKLEDSAVYLCASSLDSGSNQPQHFGDGTRLSIL.

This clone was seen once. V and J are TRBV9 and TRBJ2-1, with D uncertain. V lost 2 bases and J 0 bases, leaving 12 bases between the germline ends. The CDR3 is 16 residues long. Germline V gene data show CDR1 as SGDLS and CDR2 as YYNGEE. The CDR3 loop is CASSVDLSSSYNEQFF. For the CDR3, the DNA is TGTGCCAGCAGCGTCGATTTGAGTAGCTCCTACAATGAGCAGTTCTTC.

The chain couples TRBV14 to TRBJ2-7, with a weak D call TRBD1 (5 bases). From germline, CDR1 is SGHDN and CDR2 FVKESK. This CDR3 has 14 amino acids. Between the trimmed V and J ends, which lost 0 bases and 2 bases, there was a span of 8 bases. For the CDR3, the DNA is TGTGCCAGCAGCCAAGAGCCAGGGACCTACGAGCAGTACTTC. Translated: CASSQEPGTYEQYF.

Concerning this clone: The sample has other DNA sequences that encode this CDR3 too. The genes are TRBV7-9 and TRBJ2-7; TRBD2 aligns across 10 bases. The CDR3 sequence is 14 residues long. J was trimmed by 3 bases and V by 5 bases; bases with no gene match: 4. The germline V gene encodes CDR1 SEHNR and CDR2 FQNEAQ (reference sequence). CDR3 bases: TGTGCCAGCAGCCCTAGCGGGAGCCTCTACGAGCAGTACTTC. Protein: CASSPSGSLYEQYF. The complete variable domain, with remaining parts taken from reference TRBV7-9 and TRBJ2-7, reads DTGVSQNPRHKITKRGQNVTFRCDPISEHNRLYWYRQTLGQGPEFLTYFQNEAQLEKSRLLSDRFSAERPKGSFSTLEIQRTEQGDSAMYLCASSPSGSLYEQYFGPGTRLTVT.

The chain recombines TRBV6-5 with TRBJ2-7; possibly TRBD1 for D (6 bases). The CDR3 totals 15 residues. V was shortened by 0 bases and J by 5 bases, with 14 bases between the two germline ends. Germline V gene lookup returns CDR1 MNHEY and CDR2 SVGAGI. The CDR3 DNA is TGTGCCAGCAGTTACTCATCGACAGGAGTTGACGAGCAGTACTTC. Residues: CASSYSSTGVDEQYF.

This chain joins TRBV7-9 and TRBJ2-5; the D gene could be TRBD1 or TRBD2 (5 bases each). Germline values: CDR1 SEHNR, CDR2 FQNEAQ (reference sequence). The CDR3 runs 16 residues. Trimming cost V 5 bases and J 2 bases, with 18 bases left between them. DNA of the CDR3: TGTGCCAGCAGCGCCCTCATCGGGGACGGACAAGAGACCCAGTACTTC. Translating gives CASSALIGDGQETQYF.

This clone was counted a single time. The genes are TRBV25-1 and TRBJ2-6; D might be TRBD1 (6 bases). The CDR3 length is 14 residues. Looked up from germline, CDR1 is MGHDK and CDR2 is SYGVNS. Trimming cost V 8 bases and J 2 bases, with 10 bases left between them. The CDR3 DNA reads TGTGCCAGCTCCCGGACAGCTGGGGCCAACGTCCTGACTTTC. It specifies CASSRTAGANVLTF.

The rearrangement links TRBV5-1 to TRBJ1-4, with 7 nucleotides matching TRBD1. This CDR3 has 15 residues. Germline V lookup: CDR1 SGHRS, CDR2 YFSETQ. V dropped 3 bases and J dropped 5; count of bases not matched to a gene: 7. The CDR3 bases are TGCGCCAGCAGCTCTGGACAGGCTACAAATGAAAAACTGTTTTTT. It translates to CASSSGQATNEKLFF.

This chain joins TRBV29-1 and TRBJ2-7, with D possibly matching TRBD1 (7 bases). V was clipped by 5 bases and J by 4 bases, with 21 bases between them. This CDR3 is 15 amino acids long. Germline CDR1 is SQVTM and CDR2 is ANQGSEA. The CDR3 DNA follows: TGCAGCGTTTCGGGGGACAGAGTCGGACTTTACGAGCAGTACTTC. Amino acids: CSVSGDRVGLYEQYF.

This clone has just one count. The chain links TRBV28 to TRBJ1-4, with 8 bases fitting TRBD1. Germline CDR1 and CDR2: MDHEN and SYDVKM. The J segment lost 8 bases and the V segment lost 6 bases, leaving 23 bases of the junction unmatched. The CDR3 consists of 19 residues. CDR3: CASRISLQGAKSFPEKLFF. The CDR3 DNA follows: TGTGCCAGCAGAATTAGCCTCCAGGGGGCCAAATCGTTCCCAGAAAAACTGTTTTTT. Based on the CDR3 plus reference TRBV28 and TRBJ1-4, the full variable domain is DVKVTQSSRYLVKRTGEKVFLECVQDMDHENMFWYRQDPGLGLRLIYFSYDVKMKEKGDIPEGYSVSREKKERFSLILESASTNQTSMYLCASRISLQGAKSFPEKLFFGSGTQLSVL.